This T cell receptor (beta chain) originates from a study of metastatic and nonmetastatic thyroid tumors. Study summary: Repertoires were compared across blood and tumor or nodule tissue from malignant and benign thyroid patients.

Authors' analysis steps: To classify distant metastasis in papillary thyroid cancer, a model was built from CDR3 differences across clinicopathological groups. TCRdb reprocessed the PCR reads using MiXCR. The V and J calls and clone size come from TCRdb's table, not from the authors' own analysis. The sample holds about 35,000 clones, approximately 20% seen once. In its sample, this clone was seen many times. Its antigen is not identified. The germline V and J ends were trimmed by 0 bases and 6 bases, with 14 bases remaining between them. CDR3 length: 14 residues. CDR1 DFQATT and CDR2 SNEGSKA come from the germline V gene (reference sequence). Patients were all untreated before their thyroid surgery. Whole-study results and caveats: In both blood and tumor samples, TCR beta diversity was reported significantly higher for malignant than benign nodules.

Sequencing was carried out using blood. This clonotype was sampled from a female donor with papillary thyroid cancer or a benign thyroid nodule (not recorded which). Some clones in this sample may be carry-over from other donors' samples. The chain recombines TRBV20-1 with TRBJ1-1, with D hard to call. The CDR3 loop reads CSARDGTRNSEAFF. The CDR3, as DNA: TGCAGTGCTAGAGATGGCACCCGAAACTCTGAAGCTTTCTTT.